This TCR beta chain was captured by sequencing in a study of cytomegalovirus exposure and HLA in healthy donors (TCRdb year 2017). A note on the overall study: According to an earlier analysis of several hundred of the donors, about 170 million T cells yielded 90 million to 130 million unique TCR beta sequences and approximately 300 Gb of sequence data. Rather than using new phenotypic data, the later analysis identified candidate immune exposures from TCR beta sequences and from how often those sequences occurred across donors. About five DR-DQ haplotypes were handled as single units for association and clustering, since linkage in the cohort was strong. An earlier analysis of 500 to 650 of the donors applied high-throughput TCR beta sequencing to assess whether each TCR beta V gene segment acted as functional or pseudogenic. A later genetic analysis used genome-wide SNP genotypes for about 65% of the roughly 670 donors, treating that subset as a discovery cohort. Besides the first cohort of some 670 subjects, a separate validation cohort made up of around 120 different subjects was used. Typing coverage varied by locus: about 620-630 donors for A, B, C, DRB1 and DQB1; around 560 for DQA1; about 570 for DPA1; roughly 450 for DPB1. On average, 235,054 unique TCR beta nucleotide sequences were sequenced per donor among fewer than 500 genotyped donors of the cohort, with about 17% of those sequences being non-productive. Around 320 gigabases of sequencing data and approximately 85 million unique TCR sequences were included in an early release covering around 600 HLA-typed donors. HLA typing included class I and class II loci at four-digit resolution. To study patterns of TCR occurrence, a later analysis re-analyzed previously published TCR beta repertoires from several hundred donors and added high-resolution HLA genotyping. Donor age, sex, ethnicity and CMV serostatus were compiled alongside the repertoire data. The study profiled the T cell repertoires of some 610 subjects by immunosequencing and related them to cytomegalovirus serostatus. Of the approximately 400 genotyped donors, around 81% fell in the genetic ancestry cluster associated with self-reported Caucasian donors. Every discovery cohort repertoire had been produced on one sequencing platform. High-throughput TCR immunosequencing, statistical association of individual TCRs with disease status, and machine learning were combined to predict cytomegalovirus infection status. The study was designed to test whether signatures of past pathogen exposure could be identified by cataloging public T cell receptors. Overall results and qualifications from the work: In this cohort, only TCR beta chains were sequenced, and detectable features were limited by the absence of alpha or paired-chain data. Some IMGT-functional V segments, including TRBV6-2 and TRBV6-3, could not be distinguished by the 87-base-pair reads and were therefore excluded. When HLA alleles, especially DR and DQ, strongly co-occurred, TCR associations were difficult to assign to individual alleles. Compared with equally common non-associated chains, HLA-associated TCR beta chains in a later analysis were more clonally expanded and had lower generation probabilities. In vitro tests confirmed that three of the cytomegalovirus-associated TCR beta chains recognize cytomegalovirus antigens. In a later analysis, several top co-occurrence clusters were reported to appear linked to parvovirus B19, influenza, CMV and Epstein-Barr virus. The study gave a list of under 200 TCR beta chains associated with cytomegalovirus. The presence/absence analyses assumed that sequencing depth was roughly uniform across donors, and that assumption may not be true. The only immune exposure information available for the cohort was CMV serostatus. According to a later genetic analysis, donors in an Asian-associated ancestry cluster had fewer N-insertions in productive TCRs than the approximately 690-donor mean. Correlated functional status among segregating V segments might reflect linkage disequilibrium, but an unknown experimental factor could not be ruled out. Most TCR sequences were observed very rarely across donors, whereas some public TCRs were present in many individuals. A later analysis found that most CMV-associated TCR beta chains appeared HLA-restricted, with HLA associations seemingly driven largely by CMV exposure. HLA typing was unavailable for some donors at each locus, so association tests used only the typed subset. A cluster of highly shared sequence variants was judged likely to represent a technical artifact of the sequencing pipeline. Specific HLA alleles were associated with more than 15,000 TCR beta sequences at a false discovery rate of 0.05 in a later analysis. A further reported finding was that TCR beta sequences accurately predicted the HLA-A and HLA-B alleles for most subjects in the first cohort. Cytomegalovirus status was reported to be diagnosed by the classifier with high specificity and sensitivity in both the original and validation cohorts. The authors suggested that the approach could potentially be extended to other disease states and immunological phenotypes. In a later analysis, TCR association rates were found to vary across HLA loci, with the most associated TCRs seen for DRB1 alleles and the fewest for HLA-C alleles. An earlier analysis of approximately 590 of the donors showed that most TCR beta V segments appeared in productive rearrangements either about 90% or about 30% of the time, which broadly matched IMGT annotations. An association between a missense DCLRE1C variant and V-gene and J-gene trimming of TCR beta chains was found in a later genetic analysis and replicated in an independent cohort. Because counts were too low, more than 15 rarely observed V segments, including chromosome 9 orphons, were left out of the earlier analysis of a few hundred of the donors.

V has 5 bases trimmed and J has 11 bases trimmed; junction bases matching no gene number 6. Including the terminal cysteine and phenylalanine, the CDR3 comprises 12 residues. The retained sequence is limited to the CDR3, 36 bases, with the frame set at the first base. From the germline V gene (reference sequence), CDR1 is SEHNR and CDR2 is FQNEAQ. Concerning this clone itself: It has no known antigen specificity. The sample holds no much larger clone one base away, and base qualities are not on file.

The library was produced with the immunoSEQ multiplex PCR assay. A mixture of 60 forward primers for TCR Vbeta segments and 13 reverse primers for TCR Jbeta segments was used in the multiplex PCR. A multiplex PCR assay on genomic DNA amplified the CDR3 region of rearranged TCR beta genes. Amplified TCR beta libraries were sequenced as 87-base-pair reads on the Illumina HiSeq System. In the original analysis: In a later analysis, about 80 million unique TCR beta chains were counted across the 500 to 700 repertoires, and roughly 9.9 million of these chains were shared by at least two donors. To remove PCR and sequencing errors, raw reads were error-corrected and collapsed into unique sequences using a nearest-neighbor algorithm that merged closely related sequences. V, D and J gene segments were assigned by aligning CDR3 sequences to IMGT reference sequences. For a sequence to be retained, at least a six-nucleotide match to both a V gene segment and a J gene segment was required. A rearrangement was called productive if the CDR3 had no stop codons and remained in frame with V and J, and every other rearrangement was called non-productive. CDR3 was defined according to IMGT convention as the region running from the second conserved V-encoded cysteine to the conserved J-encoded phenylalanine. In an earlier analysis of around 640 of the donors, sequences lacking an unambiguous match to a single V gene segment were excluded. An earlier analysis of about 600 of the donors called V segments functional above 56.7% productive rearrangements and segregating when the between-donor standard deviation exceeded 5%. A statistical classification framework was developed to diagnose cytomegalovirus status using the catalog of TCR beta chain sequences. A later analysis assigned V and J genes by comparing TCR nucleotide sequences with IMGT/GENE-DB human TR gene sequences. The TCRdist pipeline was used in a later analysis to assign CDR3 sequences and most-parsimonious VDJ recombination scenarios. A later analysis defined each TCR beta chain by its CDR3 amino acid sequence plus V-gene family, and excluded reads lacking a unique V-gene family. To address suspected cross-contamination and a sequencing artifact, a later analysis removed some 620 highly shared, low-generation-probability nucleotide sequences. A later analysis calculated a clonal expansion index for each public chain from normalized within-repertoire ranks of inferred template counts. A later analysis computed generation probabilities with a VDJ recombination model fitted to out-of-frame rearrangements, and checked the results against IGoR. A later analysis scored TCR-TCR, TCR-HLA and TCR-CMV co-occurrence with hypergeometric tests, applying a repertoire-size bias correction to TCR pairs. In a later analysis, false discovery rates were estimated by permuting HLA or CMV assignments 20 times. In a later analysis, co-occurring TCRs were grouped using DBSCAN, with TCRdist sequence similarity added in when clustering inside HLA-allele-positive subsets. Repertoires with fewer than 30,000 or more than 120,000 public chains were left out of co-occurrence clustering, as were four to six repertoires with anomalous nucleotide sharing. What TCRdb holds here is the immuneACCESS table cut down to in-frame rearrangements. Part of the clones is not present; checked against another copy, under half of the missing clones reflect an unresolved V gene, and the others are unexplained. V and J calls and clone size are as listed in that table; D and trimming were resolved from the DNA. This sample gives about 170,000 clones in total; approximately 70% of them show up just once. The ten largest clonotypes hold 7% to 7.5% of the sample.

The cohort comprised more than 550 healthy bone marrow donors. At the time of sampling, all cohort members were nominally healthy, though unrecorded immune exposures were likely present. The donor was CMV seropositive and was included in the group of about 290 seropositive cohort members. Each donor provided a peripheral blood sample, and peripheral blood mononuclear cells were used for TCR beta sequencing. Genomic DNA extraction from the blood cell samples was performed with the Qiagen DNeasy Blood Extraction Kit. This sequence originates from a middle-aged man in good health and CMV-seropositive. The sequence is built from TRBV7-9 and TRBJ2-5; 9 central nucleotides agree with TRBD1. Sequencing input: PBMCs. The CDR3 region reads CASSAGTGPQYF. The sequenced DNA is TGTGCCAGCAGCGCCGGGACAGGGCCGCAGTACTTC. Reference TRBV7-9 and TRBJ2-5 proteins supply the regions before and after the CDR3; the full variable domain is: DTGVSQNPRHKITKRGQNVTFRCDPISEHNRLYWYRQTLGQGPEFLTYFQNEAQLEKSRLLSDRFSAERPKGSFSTLEIQRTEQGDSAMYLCASSAGTGPQYFGPGTRLLVL.